Included here is one TCR beta chain sequence, with context. CDR3 length: 18 residues. The data were taken from a study of shared clonotypes between healthy human individuals. Study information: Each donor's CD8 memory used one plate, CD8 naive two, each CD4 subset three.

CD8 cells classed as naive were CD45RO-negative and positively selected for CCR7, excluding terminally differentiated effector memory CD45RA+ cells. Assay: immunoSEQ multiplex PCR; the TCRdb copy retains only in-frame clones and omits some. The data contain some 800,000 clones, 80% to 95% of them seen just once; the ten biggest clones take up 24%. The sample taken for sequencing was naive CD8+ T cells sorted from blood. The chain is built from TRBV21-1 and TRBJ2-7; the table names TRBD1, a call not compared with the DNA. TRBV21-1 is classified as a pseudogene. The source of this sequence is a man aged 30 to 45 in good health. CDR3 sequence reads: CASSKVTRQVPEVYEQYF. The CDR3 DNA sequence: TGTGCCAGCAGCAAAGTGACGAGACAGGTACCGGAGGTCTACGAGCAGTACTTC.